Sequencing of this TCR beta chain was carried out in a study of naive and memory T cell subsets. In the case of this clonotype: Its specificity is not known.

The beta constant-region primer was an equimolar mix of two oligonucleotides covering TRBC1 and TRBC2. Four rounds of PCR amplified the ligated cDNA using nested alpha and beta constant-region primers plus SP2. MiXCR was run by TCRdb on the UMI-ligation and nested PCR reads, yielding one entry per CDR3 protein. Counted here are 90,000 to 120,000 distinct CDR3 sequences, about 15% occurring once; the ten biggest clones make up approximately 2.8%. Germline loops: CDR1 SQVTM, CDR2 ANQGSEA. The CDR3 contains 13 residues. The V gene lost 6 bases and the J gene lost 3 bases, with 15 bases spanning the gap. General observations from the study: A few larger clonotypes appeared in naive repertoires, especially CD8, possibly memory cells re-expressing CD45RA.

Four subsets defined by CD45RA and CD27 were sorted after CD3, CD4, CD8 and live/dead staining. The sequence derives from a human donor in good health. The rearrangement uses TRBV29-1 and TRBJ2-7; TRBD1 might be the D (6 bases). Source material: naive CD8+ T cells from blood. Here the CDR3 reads CSVTGGQHYEQYF. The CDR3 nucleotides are TGCAGCGTCACCGGTGGACAGCACTACGAGCAGTACTTC.